The rows below give T cell receptor beta chains drawn from one sample of a study of cytomegalovirus exposure and HLA in healthy donors. Generated by immunoSEQ multiplex PCR, the TCRdb table keeps only in-frame clones and is missing some. Of about 130,000 clones in the sample, about two thirds were seen once. Sequencing input: PBMCs. The receptors originated from a young man in good health and CMV-seronegative. Both conserved end residues are part of each CDR3. D genes are given only for firm matches. Size is omitted from some rows. Given values are once, few, many or a class for expanded clones.

TRBJ2-1 | . | . | TRBV27 | TGTGCCAGCAGTTTAGGGGGGGCGGGTGAGCAGTTCTTC | CASSLGGAGEQFF
TRBJ2-7 | . | . | TRBV4-2 | TGTGCCAGCAGCCAATCAGGAACCTACGAGCAGTACTTC | CASSQSGTYEQYF
TRBJ1-1 | TRBD1 | . | TRBV10-3 | TGTGCCATCAGGCGACAGGGTTTAACCACTGAAGCTTTCTTT | CAIRRQGLTTEAFF
TRBJ2-4 | . | . | TRBV19 | TGTGCCAGTAGTCCCCAGGACAGCGTAGCCAAAAACATTCAGTACTTC | CASSPQDSVAKNIQYF
TRBJ2-5 | . | once | TRBV5-4 | TGTGCCAGCAGCTTCTATGTAGCGAGTGGAGAGACCCAGTACTTC | CASSFYVASGETQYF
TRBJ2-3 | TRBD1 | . | TRBV7-9 | TGTTCCAGCAGCATTGGCCGACTGGGACAGGGTAACTCAGATACGCAGTATTTT | CSSSIGRLGQGNSDTQYF
TRBJ2-7 | TRBD1 | . | TRBV29-1 | TGCAGCACATCTATAGGACAGGGCCTCCGCTACGAGCAGTACTTC | CSTSIGQGLRYEQYF
TRBJ2-7 | TRBD2 | . | TRBV29-1 | TGCAGCGCCTCGGGGTGGGTAGGCGCTAGCGGGGGACATCCGGGTGAGCAGTACTTC | CSASGWVGASGGHPGEQYF
TRBJ2-7 | . | . | TRBV11-3 | TGTGCCAGCAGCAGGGGATTACGAGACGAGCAGTACTTC | CASSRGLRDEQYF
TRBJ1-5 | TRBD1 | . | TRBV7-6 | TGTGCCAGCAGCATGGGACAGGGGAGGGCTCAGCCCCAGCATTTT | CASSMGQGRAQPQHF
TRBJ1-6 | . | few | TRBV27 | TGTGCCAGTTCCAGGGGCTCCTATAATTCACCCCTCCACTTT | CASSRGSYNSPLHF
TRBJ1-5 | . | . | TRBV19 | TGTGCCAGTTCTCTCGGTCTCAGGCAGCCCCAGCATTTT | CASSLGLRQPQHF
TRBJ2-1 | TRBD2 | few | TRBV12-5 | TGTGCTAGTGGTACGGGGGGAAAGTACAATGAGCAGTTCTTC | CASGTGGKYNEQFF
TRBJ2-3 | . | . | TRBV18 | TGTGCCAGCTCACCGAGGCAGGGGATCACCGATACGCAGTATTTT | CASSPRQGITDTQYF
TRBJ1-1 | . | . | TRBV2 | TGTGCCAGCAGAGGACAGCCGAACACTGAAGCTTTCTTT | CASRGQPNTEAFF
TRBJ1-1 | . | . | TRBV30 | TGTGCCTGGAGTCCAGACAGGCCCACTGAAGCTTTCTTT | CAWSPDRPTEAFF
TRBJ1-2 | . | many | TRBV2 | TGTGCCAGCACTTACGCTATCTACTATGGCTACACCTTC | CASTYAIYYGYTF
TRBJ2-7 | . | . | TRBV9 | TGTGCCAGCAGCCCCCGGACAGTAACCTACGAGCAGTACTTC | CASSPRTVTYEQYF
TRBJ1-5 | . | . | TRBV6-5 | TGTGCCAGCAGCCTACAGATTAGCAATCAGCCCCAGCATTTT | CASSLQISNQPQHF
TRBJ2-1 | . | . | TRBV5-4 | TGTGCCAGCAGCGGGGGCAATCTCGAGCAGTTCTTC | CASSGGNLEQFF
TRBJ1-1 | . | . | TRBV30 | TGTGCCCGGGGACAGAACACTGAAGCTTTCTTT | CARGQNTEAFF
TRBJ2-7 | . | . | TRBV18 | TGTGCCAGCTCACCGGCGCAGGGCTACTACGAGCAGTACTTC | CASSPAQGYYEQYF
TRBJ2-6 | TRBD2 | . | TRBV4-2 | TGTGCCAGCAGCCAAGAAGTAGCGGGGGTCTCTGGGGCCAACGTCCTGACTTTC | CASSQEVAGVSGANVLTF
TRBJ1-2 | . | few | TRBV11-1 | TGTGCCAGCAGCTTACAGGGAGGGGATGGCTACACCTTC | CASSLQGGDGYTF